The clone carrying this TCR beta chain has only a few counts. Its target is unknown. An equimolar mix of two oligonucleotides served as the beta constant-region primer for TRBC1 and TRBC2. Nested alpha and beta constant-region primers with the SP2 primer drove four PCR rounds on ligated cDNA. Via MiXCR, TCRdb re-called the UMI-ligation and nested PCR reads, giving one row per CDR3 protein. The table shows under 150,000 distinct CDR3 sequences, with about a fifth occurring only once. The data originate from a study of naive and memory T cell subsets. Study-level findings and limits: Possibly reflecting memory cells re-expressing CD45RA, a few larger clonotypes occurred in naive repertoires, especially CD8. In naive cells, over 90% of TCR sequences were seen only once. No ground truth validated the naive and memory repertoire findings. In CD4 and CD8 cells, diversity dropped from naive through EMRA. RNA-based TCR counts may shift with T cell activation and differentiation.

CDR1 and CDR2 from the germline V gene are SGHVS and FQNEAQ. CDR3 length: 14 amino acids. V shed 3 bases and J shed 1 base, with 9 bases lying between them. This sequence joins TRBV7-8 and TRBJ2-5; no clear D. This sequence originates from a human donor in good health. Material: naive CD8+ T cells from blood. The CDR3 DNA sequence: TGTGCCAGCAGCTTCGTCCTCCTCCAAGAGACCCAGTACTTC. It specifies CASSFVLLQETQYF.